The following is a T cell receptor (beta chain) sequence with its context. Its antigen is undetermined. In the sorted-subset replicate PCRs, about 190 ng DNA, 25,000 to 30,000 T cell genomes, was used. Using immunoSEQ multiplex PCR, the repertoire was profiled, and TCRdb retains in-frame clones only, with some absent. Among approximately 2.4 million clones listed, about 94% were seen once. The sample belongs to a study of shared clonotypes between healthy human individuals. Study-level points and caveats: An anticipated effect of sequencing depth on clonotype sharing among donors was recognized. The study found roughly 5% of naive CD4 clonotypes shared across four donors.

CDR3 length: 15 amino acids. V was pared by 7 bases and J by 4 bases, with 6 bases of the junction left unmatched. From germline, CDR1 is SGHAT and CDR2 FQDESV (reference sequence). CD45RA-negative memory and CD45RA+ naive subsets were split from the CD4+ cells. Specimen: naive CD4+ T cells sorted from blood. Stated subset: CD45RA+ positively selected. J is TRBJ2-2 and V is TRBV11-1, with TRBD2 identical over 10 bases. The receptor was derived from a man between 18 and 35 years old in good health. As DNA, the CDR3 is TGTGCCAGCATCATAAGCGGGAGGGCCACCGGGGAGCTGTTTTTT. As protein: CASIISGRATGELFF.